This entry lists 6 T cell receptor beta chains sequenced from one sample in a study of beta chain features in type 1 diabetes. The authors reverse transcribed all of the isolated RNA, so sequencing captured expressed TCRB transcripts. Sequenced by immunoSEQ multiplex PCR; TCRdb stores in-frame clones only, minus some. The repertoire has 150,000 or so clones, around a tenth of them found once; the top ten carry 0.55% to 0.85%. Sequencing used central memory CD4+ T cells from blood. The receptors stem from a man younger than 35 in good health.

In its sample, this clone was seen a few times. This chain links TRBV7-2 with TRBJ2-1, with 12 bases that match TRBD2. Germline values: CDR1 SGHTA, CDR2 FQGNSA. The J segment lost 6 bases and the V segment lost 1 base, leaving 4 bases of the junction unmatched. This CDR3 contains 16 residues. As DNA, the CDR3 is TGTGCCAGCAGCTTAGTTGGACTAGCGGGGCCCAATGAGCAGTTCTTC. It codes for CASSLVGLAGPNEQFF.

The rearrangement uses TRBV9 and TRBJ1-6, with TRBD1 matching over 9 bases. The CDR3 sequence is 16 residues long. The germline gives CDR1 SGDLS, CDR2 YYNGEE. V gave up 2 bases and J gave up 8 bases; unmatched junction bases: 8. The CDR3: CASSVSPGQGHSPLHF. The CDR3 nucleotides are TGTGCCAGCAGCGTTAGTCCGGGACAGGGCCATTCACCCCTCCACTTT.

This sequence joins TRBV5-6 and TRBJ2-1; TRBD2 matches at 11 bases. Germline CDR1 and CDR2: SGHDT and YYEEEE. With 4 bases clipped from V and 4 bases from J, the junction kept 7 bases outside the gene matches. The CDR3 is made up of 16 amino acids. The CDR3 nucleotides read TGTGCCAGCAGCCTAGAACTAGCGGGGGCTTACAATGAGCAGTTCTTC. The encoded protein is CASSLELAGAYNEQFF.

CDR3 sequence reads: CASRTGDFSQPQHF. CDR3 DNA sequence: TGTGCCAGTAGAACAGGGGATTTTTCTCAGCCCCAGCATTTT. The J gene is TRBJ1-5, the V gene TRBV19; 7 bases are a match to TRBD1. This CDR3 is 14 amino acids long. Unmatched junction bases numbered 8, after V lost 6 bases and J lost 6 bases. The V gene's germline CDR1 is LNHDA and CDR2 SQIVND (reference sequence).

The chain uses TRBV7-9 and TRBJ1-4; 7 nucleotides line up with TRBD1. V trimming: 5 bases; J trimming: 0 bases; junction bases outside the gene matches: 12. CDR3 length equals 18 residues. Germline assignment: CDR1 SEHNR and CDR2 FQNEAQ (reference sequence). CDR3 nucleotide sequence: TGTGCCAGCAGCCCACGAAGAGGGGGCCCTGCAACTAATGAAAAACTGTTTTTT. Residues: CASSPRRGGPATNEKLFF.

This clone was counted a few times. The chain couples TRBV6-1 to TRBJ2-7, with 8 bases that match TRBD2. Germline V gene data show CDR1 as MNHNS and CDR2 as SASEGT. V shed 3 bases and J 3 bases; nucleotides not matched to a gene: 10. The CDR3 covers 16 residues. This chain's CDR3 is CASSDIAAGGGYEQYF. The DNA of the CDR3 is TGTGCCAGCAGTGATATAGCGGCGGGGGGAGGCTACGAGCAGTACTTC.